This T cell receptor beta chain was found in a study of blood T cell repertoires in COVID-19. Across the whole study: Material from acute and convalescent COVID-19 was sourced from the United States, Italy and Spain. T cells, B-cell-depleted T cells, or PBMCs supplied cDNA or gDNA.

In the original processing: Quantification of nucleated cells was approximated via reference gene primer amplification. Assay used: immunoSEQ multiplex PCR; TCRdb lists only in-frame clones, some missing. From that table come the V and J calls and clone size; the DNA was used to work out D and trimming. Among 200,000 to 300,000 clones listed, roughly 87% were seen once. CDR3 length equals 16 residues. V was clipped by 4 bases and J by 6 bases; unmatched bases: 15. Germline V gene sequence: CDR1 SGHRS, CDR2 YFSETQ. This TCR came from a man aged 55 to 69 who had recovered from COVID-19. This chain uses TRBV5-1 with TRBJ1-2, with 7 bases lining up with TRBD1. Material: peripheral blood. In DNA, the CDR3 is TGCGCCAGCAGCCCAGCCCCGGAGACAGGGAGTCATGGCTACACCTTC. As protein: CASSPAPETGSHGYTF.